This T cell receptor beta chain is drawn from a study of CD8+CD57+ T cells in acquired aplastic anemia. Study information: DNA from sorted CD4+ and CD8+ cells averaged roughly 3.2 ug. General study results and limits: Patients and controls had in common 25 to 30 CD8+ CDR3 sequences.

TCR beta VDJ combinations and CDR3 sequences were profiled from genomic DNA. TCRdb fed the reads into MiXCR, producing one record per CDR3 protein. The data hold roughly 300,000 distinct CDR3 sequences, with 55% to 65% observed a single time. This CDR3 has 12 amino acids. Trimming at V came to 11 bases and at J to 2 bases, leaving 4 bases not matched to a gene. Germline CDR1 reads ENHRY; CDR2 reads SYGVKD. This clonotype was counted between two and nine times. Its antigen remains unknown. The chain links TRBV10-3 to TRBJ2-7; 9 nucleotides line up with TRBD1. The source of this sequence is a human donor with severe aplastic anemia or a healthy control (not recorded which). The sequenced sample was sorted CD4+, CD8+, or CD8+CD57+ T cells (not recorded which) from PBMCs. CDR3 nucleotide sequence: TGTGCCTCGGGACAGGGTCCCTACGAGCAGTACTTC. Translating it yields CASGQGPYEQYF.